The 20 T cell receptor beta chains presented below share a single source sample, sequenced in a study of cytomegalovirus exposure and HLA in healthy donors. A multiplex PCR was run with 60 Vbeta primers and 13 Jbeta primers. Generated by immunoSEQ multiplex PCR, the TCRdb table keeps only in-frame clones and is missing some. The repertoire holds nearly 110,000 clones, approximately 80% seen once, with 4.2% in the top ten. Source material: PBMCs. Receptor source: a male donor in good health and CMV-seronegative.

V gene TRBV7-2 combines with J gene TRBJ1-1, with TRBD1 as a possible D gene (6 bases). This CDR3 has 12 residues. The germline gives CDR1 SGHTA, CDR2 FQGNSA. The V gene lost 5 bases and the J gene lost 14 bases, with 18 bases spanning the gap. The CDR3 nucleotides read TGTGCCAGCAGCCTAGGGGGGACGGGAGCGTTCTTT. As protein: CASSLGGTGAFF. Complete variable domain (other parts from reference TRBV7-2 and TRBJ1-1): GAGVSQSPSNKVTEKGKDVELRCDPISGHTALYWYRQSLGQGLEFLIYFQGNSAPDKSGLPSDRFSAERTGGSVSTLTIQRTQQEDSAVYLCASSLGGTGAFFGQGTRLTVV.

The rearrangement links TRBV6-5 to TRBJ2-1; TRBD2 aligns across 9 bases. The CDR3 totals 12 residues. Trimming at V came to 6 bases and at J to 9 bases, leaving 3 bases not matched to a gene. The V gene's germline CDR1 is MNHEY and CDR2 SVGAGI. The CDR3 protein is CASSHSGGEQFF. The CDR3 coding sequence is TGTGCCAGCAGCCATAGCGGGGGTGAGCAGTTCTTC.

This clone was recorded once. This chain joins TRBV6-1 and TRBJ1-1, with 7 bases that match TRBD1. The CDR3 consists of 15 residues. Unmatched junction bases numbered 6, after V lost 4 bases and J lost 1 base. Germline CDR1 and CDR2: MNHNS and SASEGT. The CDR3 spells CASSGRQGTNTEAFF. CDR3 DNA sequence: TGTGCCAGCAGTGGGAGACAGGGCACGAACACTGAAGCTTTCTTT.

The chain is built from TRBV7-8 and TRBJ2-7, with 9 positions matching TRBD2. V lost 7 bases, J lost 4 bases, and 8 bases stayed unmatched. The germline V gene encodes CDR1 SGHVS and CDR2 FQNEAQ. This CDR3 is built from 14 residues. The CDR3 coding sequence is TGTGCCAGCACCGAGGGACTAGCTTCTTACGAGCAGTACTTC. Translation: CASTEGLASYEQYF.

The V call is TRBV5-4, the J call TRBJ2-1; 7 bases are a match to TRBD1. The germline gives CDR1 SGHNT, CDR2 YYREEE (reference sequence). J lost 5 bases, V lost 4 bases, and 9 bases had no gene match. The CDR3 spans 15 residues. The CDR3 DNA sequence: TGTGCCAGCAGCCATCCGGGACAGAAGAACAATGAGCAGTTCTTC. This gives the protein CASSHPGQKNNEQFF.

The chain has TRBV9 and TRBJ2-5, with 10 bases aligning to TRBD2. This CDR3 region has 15 residues. Germline-derived CDR1 and CDR2 are SGDLS and YYNGEE. V lost 4 bases to trimming and J lost 2 bases; unmatched junction nucleotides: 5. DNA for the CDR3: TGTGCCAGCAGCTTCGGGACTAGCGAGCAAGAGACCCAGTACTTC. It is translated as CASSFGTSEQETQYF. Filled out from reference TRBV9 and TRBJ2-5, the complete variable domain reads DSGVTQTPKHLITATGQRVTLRCSPRSGDLSVYWYQQSLDQGLQFLIQYYNGEERAKGNILERFSAQQFPDLHSELNLSSLELGDSALYFCASSFGTSEQETQYFGPGTRLLVL.

The table lists this clone with a few counts. The rearrangement links TRBV15 to TRBJ2-1; D possibly corresponds to TRBD2 (5 bases). There are 13 residues in the CDR3. Germline assignment: CDR1 LNHNV and CDR2 YYDKDF (reference sequence). Trimming took off 3 bases at V and 3 bases at J, with 6 bases between the two ends. CDR3 in DNA: TGTGCCACCAGCAGTACTAGCTACAATGAGCAGTTCTTC. Amino acid sequence: CATSSTSYNEQFF.

The chain recombines TRBV10-1 with TRBJ2-7, with D perhaps matching TRBD2 (5 bases). Deletions cut 0 bases from V and 5 bases from J, with 14 bases between. Germline loops: CDR1 WNHNN, CDR2 SYGVQD (reference sequence). The CDR3 runs 15 residues. CDR3 in amino acids: CASSESLGSFDEQYF. Here the CDR3 DNA reads TGCGCCAGCAGTGAGTCGTTAGGGAGTTTCGACGAGCAGTACTTC.

The chain links TRBV28 to TRBJ1-5, with unresolved D. This CDR3 is 17 amino acids long. Trimming shortened V by 0 bases and J by 3 bases, and 15 bases separated the two germline ends. The germline CDR1 and CDR2 sequences are MDHEN and SYDVKM. The CDR3 DNA reads TGTGCCAGCAGTTTATGGACGGATGGCGGATACAATCAGCCCCAGCATTTT. Translated, it gives CASSLWTDGGYNQPQHF. The full variable domain, rest sourced from reference TRBV28 and TRBJ1-5, is DVKVTQSSRYLVKRTGEKVFLECVQDMDHENMFWYRQDPGLGLRLIYFSYDVKMKEKGDIPEGYSVSREKKERFSLILESASTNQTSMYLCASSLWTDGGYNQPQHFGDGTRLSIL.

The genes are TRBV18 and TRBJ1-2; no definite D call. This CDR3 is built from 15 residues. The V end lost 5 bases, the J end lost 2 bases, and 15 bases lay between the germline ends. Per the germline V gene, CDR1 is KGHSH and CDR2 is LQKENI. The CDR3 protein is CASSSTLGTNYGYTF. CDR3 DNA sequence: TGTGCCAGCTCATCGACATTGGGTACCAACTATGGCTACACCTTC.

This sequence joins TRBV18 and TRBJ2-5, with D perhaps matching TRBD1 (6 bases). The DNA end is a closer match to TRBJ2-7, so the J assignment may be wrong. Germline V CDR1 and CDR2: KGHSH, LQKENI. The CDR3 is 13 amino acids. The DNA for the CDR3 is TGTGCCAGCTCAGCAGGGGATGTCTACGAGCAGTACTTC. Its protein product is CASSAGDVYEQYF.

The J gene is TRBJ2-5, the V gene TRBV30; 7 bases agree with TRBD1. The trim removed 3 bases at V and 3 bases at J, leaving 7 bases unmatched. The germline V gene encodes CDR1 GTSNPN and CDR2 SVGIG (reference sequence). The CDR3 contains 14 residues. The CDR3 sequence: CAWSDGTEKETQYF. The CDR3 DNA sequence: TGTGCCTGGAGCGACGGGACAGAGAAAGAGACCCAGTACTTC.

The chain couples TRBV27 to TRBJ1-6; D not resolved. From germline, CDR1 is MNHEY and CDR2 SMNVEV (reference sequence). V was pared by 7 bases and J by 9 bases, with 13 bases between. This CDR3 is 13 amino acids long. In DNA form, the CDR3 reads TGTGCCAGCACCCTATTGGGAGGTTCACCCCTCCACTTT. Protein: CASTLLGGSPLHF.

The rearrangement links TRBV28 to TRBJ2-7; D is possibly TRBD2 (6 bases). Germline V lookup: CDR1 MDHEN, CDR2 SYDVKM. The ends were cut back, 5 bases at V and 7 bases at J, with 21 bases in the middle. This CDR3 spans 15 amino acids. The CDR3 loop reads CASSPSGTPGWEQYF. The CDR3, as DNA: TGTGCCAGCAGTCCCTCCGGGACTCCAGGGTGGGAGCAGTACTTC.

The chain has TRBV4-1 and TRBJ2-1; 9 nucleotides match TRBD2. Germline V CDR1 and CDR2: MGHRA, YSYEKL. The length of the CDR3 is 16 residues. V was pared by 4 bases and J by 0 bases, with 4 bases of the junction left unmatched. CDR3 nucleotide sequence: TGCGCCAGCAGCCCCCTTAGCGGGAGCTCCTACAATGAGCAGTTCTTC. Translation: CASSPLSGSSYNEQFF.

The V gene is TRBV9, the J gene TRBJ1-1; D is unresolved. Germline V gives CDR1 SGDLS, CDR2 YYNGEE. The CDR3 has 13 amino acids. Trimming left V 4 bases short and J 4 bases short, with 11 bases between. The CDR3 bases are TGTGCCAGCAGCTCCGGCGGATCCACTGAAGCTTTCTTT. Its protein is CASSSGGSTEAFF. Based on the CDR3 plus reference TRBV9 and TRBJ1-1, the full variable domain is DSGVTQTPKHLITATGQRVTLRCSPRSGDLSVYWYQQSLDQGLQFLIQYYNGEERAKGNILERFSAQQFPDLHSELNLSSLELGDSALYFCASSSGGSTEAFFGQGTRLTVV.

This clone has a handful of counts. This chain uses TRBV11-2 with TRBJ2-7; maybe TRBD2 (6 bases). The V and J ends lost 3 bases and 3 bases respectively, with 12 bases between them. The CDR3 sequence is 14 residues long. Germline V CDR1 and CDR2: SGHAT, FQNNGV. The CDR3 sequence: CASSFRGGVYEQYF. CDR3 nucleotides: TGTGCCAGCAGCTTTAGGGGCGGGGTCTACGAGCAGTACTTC.

The CDR3 is CASSLEGGRWNEQFF. The CDR3 DNA reads as TGCGCCAGCAGCTTGGAGGGCGGGAGGTGGAATGAGCAGTTCTTC. The chain employs TRBV5-1 and TRBJ2-1; 8 positions match TRBD2. Looked up from germline, CDR1 is SGHRS and CDR2 is YFSETQ. The CDR3 runs to 15 residues. V trimming: 0 bases; J trimming: 7 bases; junction bases outside the gene matches: 6.

The chain recombines TRBV21-1 with TRBJ1-2. TRBV21-1 corresponds to a pseudogene. The CDR3 is 15 residues long. The CDR3 nucleotides are TGTGCCAGCAGCAATGGGGCGGGGGCTAACTATGGCTACACCTTC. The encoded protein is CASSNGAGANYGYTF.

V usage is TRBV11-3 and J usage is TRBJ2-5; 14 nucleotides align to TRBD2. Germline assignment: CDR1 SGHNT and CDR2 YENEEA. Losses at the gene ends were 4 bases for V and 4 bases for J; bases not matched to a gene: 5. The CDR3 runs to 16 residues. CDR3 coding DNA: TGTGCCAGCAGCTCCGGGACTAGCGGGAGTGCAGAGACCCAGTACTTC. Its protein product is CASSSGTSGSAETQYF.